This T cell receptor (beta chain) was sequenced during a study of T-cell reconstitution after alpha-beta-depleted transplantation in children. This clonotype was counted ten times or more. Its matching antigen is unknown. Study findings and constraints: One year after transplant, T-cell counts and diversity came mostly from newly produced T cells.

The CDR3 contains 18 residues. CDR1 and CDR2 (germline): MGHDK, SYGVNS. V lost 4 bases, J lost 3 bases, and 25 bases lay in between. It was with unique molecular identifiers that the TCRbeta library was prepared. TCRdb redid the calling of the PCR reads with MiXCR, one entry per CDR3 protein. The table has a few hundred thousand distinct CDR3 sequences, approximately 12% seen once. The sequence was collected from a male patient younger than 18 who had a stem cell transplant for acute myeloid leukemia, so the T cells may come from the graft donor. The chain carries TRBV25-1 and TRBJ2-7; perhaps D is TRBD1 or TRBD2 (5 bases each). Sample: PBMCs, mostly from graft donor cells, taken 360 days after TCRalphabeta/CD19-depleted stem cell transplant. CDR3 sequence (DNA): TGTGCCAGCAGTGTTGGTAGGGGTACGGGACGGCAATACTACGAGCAGTACTTC. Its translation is CASSVGRGTGRQYYEQYF.